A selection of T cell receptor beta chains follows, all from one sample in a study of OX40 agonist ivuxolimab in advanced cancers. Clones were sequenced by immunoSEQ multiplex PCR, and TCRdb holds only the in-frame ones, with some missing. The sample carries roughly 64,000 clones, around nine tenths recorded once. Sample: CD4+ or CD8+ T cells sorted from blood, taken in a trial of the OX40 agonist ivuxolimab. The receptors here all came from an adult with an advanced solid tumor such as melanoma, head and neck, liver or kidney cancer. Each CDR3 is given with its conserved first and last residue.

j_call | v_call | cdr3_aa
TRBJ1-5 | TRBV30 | CAWSVTGMGNQPQHF
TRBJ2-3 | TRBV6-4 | CASSTGRGDTQYF
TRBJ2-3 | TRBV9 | CASSVMDRAPATQYF
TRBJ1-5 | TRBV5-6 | CASSRGLSNQPQHF
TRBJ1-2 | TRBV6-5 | CASLGPGLVYGYTF
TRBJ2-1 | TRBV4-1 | CASSQQPGTTGGSNNEQFF
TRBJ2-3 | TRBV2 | CAIDRVTDTQYF
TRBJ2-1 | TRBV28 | CASSRLAGGNEQFF
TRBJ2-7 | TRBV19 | CASRLLAGASFEQYF
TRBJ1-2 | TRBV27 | CASTPGQGGLGYGYTF
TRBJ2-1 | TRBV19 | CASCSGRPPYNEQFF
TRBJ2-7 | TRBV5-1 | CASSYITGASGEQYF
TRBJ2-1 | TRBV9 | CASSLAGTVYNEQFF
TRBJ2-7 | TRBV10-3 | CAISEAGTPEGEQYF
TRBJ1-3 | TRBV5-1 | CASSGDGRGNTIYF
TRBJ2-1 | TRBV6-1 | CASSEAGRRSFYNEQFF
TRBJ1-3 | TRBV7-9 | CATGGVGNTIYF
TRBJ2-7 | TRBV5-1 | CASSMGQGGEQYF
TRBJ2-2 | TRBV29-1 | CSVRVSAGGTGELFF
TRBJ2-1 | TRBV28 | CASSLRLAGVSFF
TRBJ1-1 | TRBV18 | CASALSAGANEAFF
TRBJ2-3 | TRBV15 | CATSRGGGPLTDTQYF
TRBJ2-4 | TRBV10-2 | CASSPAGRENIQYF
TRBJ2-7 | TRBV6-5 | CASSYSTSGKYEQYF
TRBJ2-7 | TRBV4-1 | CASSQAQGYEQYF
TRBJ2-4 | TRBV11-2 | CASSSGTKNIQYF
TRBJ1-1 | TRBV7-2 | CASSLTTGGYVEAFF
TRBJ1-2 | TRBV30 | CAWGRQGAGYTF
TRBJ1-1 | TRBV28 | CASSPTGGPNTEAFF
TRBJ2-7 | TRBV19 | CASSPRIYYEQYF